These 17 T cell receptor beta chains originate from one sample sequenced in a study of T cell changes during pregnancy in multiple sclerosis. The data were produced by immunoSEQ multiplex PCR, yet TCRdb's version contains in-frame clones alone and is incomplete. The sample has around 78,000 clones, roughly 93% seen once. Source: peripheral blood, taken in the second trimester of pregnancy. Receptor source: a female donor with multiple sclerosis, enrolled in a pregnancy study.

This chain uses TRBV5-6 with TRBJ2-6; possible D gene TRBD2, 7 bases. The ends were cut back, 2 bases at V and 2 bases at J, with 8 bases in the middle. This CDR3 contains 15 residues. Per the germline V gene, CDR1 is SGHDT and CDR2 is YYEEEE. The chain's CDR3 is CASSLGGAGANVLTF. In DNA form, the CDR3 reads TGTGCCAGCAGCTTAGGGGGGGCTGGGGCCAACGTCCTGACTTTC.

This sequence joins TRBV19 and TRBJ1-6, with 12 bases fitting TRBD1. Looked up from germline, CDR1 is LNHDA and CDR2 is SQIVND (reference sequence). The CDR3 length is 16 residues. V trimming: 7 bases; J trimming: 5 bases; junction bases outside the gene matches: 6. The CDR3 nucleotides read TGTGCCAGTACCTCCGGGACAGGGGGCCATAATTCACCCCTCCACTTT. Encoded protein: CASTSGTGGHNSPLHF. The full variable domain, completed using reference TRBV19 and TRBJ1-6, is DGGITQSPKYLFRKEGQNVTLSCEQNLNHDAMYWYRQDPGQGLRLIYYSQIVNDFQKGDIAEGYSVSREKKESFPLTVTSAQKNPTAFYLCASTSGTGGHNSPLHFGNGTRLTVT.

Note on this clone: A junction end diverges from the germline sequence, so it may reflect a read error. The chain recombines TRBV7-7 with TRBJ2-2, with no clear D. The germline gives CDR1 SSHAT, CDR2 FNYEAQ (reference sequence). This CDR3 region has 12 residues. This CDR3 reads CASSELPGELFF. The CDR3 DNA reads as TGTGCTAGCAGCGAGTTGCCCGGGGAGCTGTTTTTT.

The CDR3 region is CASTPGHNEKLFF. For the CDR3, the DNA is TGTGCCAGCACTCCGGGACACAATGAAAAACTGTTTTTT. The chain uses TRBV6-1 and TRBJ1-4; a weak D match, TRBD1 (6 bases). Trimming shortened V by 7 bases and J by 5 bases, and 11 bases separated the two germline ends. This CDR3 comprises 13 residues. Germline V gives CDR1 MNHNS, CDR2 SASEGT.

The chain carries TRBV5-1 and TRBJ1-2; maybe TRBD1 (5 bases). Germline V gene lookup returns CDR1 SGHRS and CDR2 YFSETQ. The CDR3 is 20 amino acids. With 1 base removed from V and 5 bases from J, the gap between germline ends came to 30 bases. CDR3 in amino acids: CASSLFDAPGRGVDAYGYTF. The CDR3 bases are TGCGCCAGCAGCTTGTTTGATGCGCCAGGGCGGGGAGTTGACGCGTATGGCTACACCTTC.

This CDR3 reads CASSDSTGEGNIQYF. The CDR3 DNA reads as TGTGCCAGCAGTGACTCGACGGGGGAGGGAAACATTCAGTACTTC. This chain uses TRBV6-4 with TRBJ2-4, with 7 positions matching TRBD2. Trimming took 0 bases from V and 6 from J; bases not matched to a gene: 5. Per germline, CDR1 MRHNA and CDR2 SNTAGT. The CDR3 consists of 15 residues.

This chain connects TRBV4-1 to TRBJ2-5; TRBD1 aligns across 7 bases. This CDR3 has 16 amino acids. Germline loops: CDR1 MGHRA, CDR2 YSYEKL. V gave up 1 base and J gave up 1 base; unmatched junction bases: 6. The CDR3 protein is CASSQGSGGFQETQYF. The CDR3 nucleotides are TGCGCCAGCAGCCAAGGGTCAGGGGGTTTCCAAGAGACCCAGTACTTC.

CDR3 protein: CASSLDSRVTDTQYF. Here the CDR3 DNA reads TGCGCCAGCAGCTTGGACTCGAGGGTCACAGATACGCAGTATTTT. V usage is TRBV5-1 and J usage is TRBJ2-3, with D perhaps TRBD2 (5 bases). This CDR3 spans 15 amino acids. Germline V CDR1 and CDR2: SGHRS, YFSETQ. V lost 0 bases, J lost 2 bases, and 10 bases lay in between.

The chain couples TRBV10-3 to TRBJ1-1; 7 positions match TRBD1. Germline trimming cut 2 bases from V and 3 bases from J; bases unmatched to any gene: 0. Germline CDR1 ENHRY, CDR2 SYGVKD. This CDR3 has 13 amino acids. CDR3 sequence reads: CAISETGDTEAFF. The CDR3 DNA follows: TGTGCCATCAGTGAGACAGGGGACACTGAAGCTTTCTTT.

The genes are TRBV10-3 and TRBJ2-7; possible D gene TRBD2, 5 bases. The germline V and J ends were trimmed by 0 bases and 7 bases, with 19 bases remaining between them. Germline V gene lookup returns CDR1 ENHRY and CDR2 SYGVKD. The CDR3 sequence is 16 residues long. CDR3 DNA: TGTGCCATCAGTGAGTCGAGGGTAAACGGTGCCGAGGAGCAGTACTTC. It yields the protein CAISESRVNGAEEQYF.

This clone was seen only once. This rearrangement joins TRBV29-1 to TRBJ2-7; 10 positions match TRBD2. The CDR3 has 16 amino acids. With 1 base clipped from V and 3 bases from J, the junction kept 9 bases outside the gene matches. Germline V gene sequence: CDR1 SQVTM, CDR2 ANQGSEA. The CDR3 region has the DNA TGCAGCGTTGAAGGGTCCGCTGCTAGCGGGGGCTACGAGCAGTACTTC. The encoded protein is CSVEGSAASGGYEQYF.

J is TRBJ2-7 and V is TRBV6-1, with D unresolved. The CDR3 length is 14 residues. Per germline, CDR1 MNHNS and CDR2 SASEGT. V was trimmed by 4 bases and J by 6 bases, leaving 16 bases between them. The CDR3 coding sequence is TGTGCCAGCAGTGTTGGATTTGAGGCTGGCGAGCAGTACTTC. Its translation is CASSVGFEAGEQYF.

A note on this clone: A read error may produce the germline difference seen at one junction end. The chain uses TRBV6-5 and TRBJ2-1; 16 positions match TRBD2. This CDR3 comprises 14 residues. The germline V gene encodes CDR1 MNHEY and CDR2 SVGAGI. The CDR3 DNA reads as TGTGCCAGCAGTTCCGGGACTAGCGGGAGGGCTGGGGTCTTC. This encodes CASSSGTSGRAGVF.

The CDR3 DNA reads as TGTGCCAGCAGCACCCAGGGACAGGGCTACGAGCAGTACTTC. This gives the protein CASSTQGQGYEQYF. The V call is TRBV27, the J call TRBJ2-7; 9 nucleotides agree with TRBD1. The germline V gene encodes CDR1 MNHEY and CDR2 SMNVEV (reference sequence). Germline trimming cut 6 bases from V and 3 bases from J; bases unmatched to any gene: 6. The CDR3 sequence is 14 residues long.

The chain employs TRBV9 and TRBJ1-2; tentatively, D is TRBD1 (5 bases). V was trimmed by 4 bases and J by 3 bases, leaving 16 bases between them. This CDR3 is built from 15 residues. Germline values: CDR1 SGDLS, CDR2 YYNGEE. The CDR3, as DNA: TGTGCCAGCAGCTCACACACGACAGACCACTATGGCTACACCTTC. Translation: CASSSHTTDHYGYTF.

The DNA for the CDR3 is TGTGCCAGCAGCCTAAGACAGGCCCATGAGCAGTTCTTC. Its protein product is CASSLRQAHEQFF. The chain employs TRBV11-3 and TRBJ2-1, with D possibly being TRBD1 (6 bases). The germline V gene has CDR1 SGHNT and CDR2 YENEEA. The CDR3 has 13 residues. V lost 5 bases and J lost 8, with 13 bases in between.

The chain's CDR3 is CASSNDLRGGAYNEQFF. The DNA of the CDR3 is TGTGCCAGCAGCAACGATTTACGGGGGGGCGCCTACAATGAGCAGTTCTTC. The chain recombines TRBV5-8 with TRBJ2-1; 8 bases line up with TRBD2. Losses at the gene ends were 4 bases for V and 2 bases for J; bases not matched to a gene: 11. The CDR3 is 17 residues long. The germline V gene encodes CDR1 SGHTS and CDR2 YDEGEE.